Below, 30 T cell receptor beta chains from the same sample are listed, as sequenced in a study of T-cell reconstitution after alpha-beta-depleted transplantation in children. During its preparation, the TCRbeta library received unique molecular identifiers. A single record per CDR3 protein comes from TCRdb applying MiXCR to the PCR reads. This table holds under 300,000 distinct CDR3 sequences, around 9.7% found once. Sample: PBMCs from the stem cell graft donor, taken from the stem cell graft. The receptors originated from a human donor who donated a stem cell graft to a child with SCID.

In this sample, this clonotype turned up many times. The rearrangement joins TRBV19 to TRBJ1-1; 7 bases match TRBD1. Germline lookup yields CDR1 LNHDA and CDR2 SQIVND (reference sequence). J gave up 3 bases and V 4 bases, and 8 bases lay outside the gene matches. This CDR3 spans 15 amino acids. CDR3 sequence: CASSTDRVLHTEAFF. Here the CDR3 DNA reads TGTGCCAGTAGTACCGACAGGGTCCTTCACACTGAAGCTTTCTTT.

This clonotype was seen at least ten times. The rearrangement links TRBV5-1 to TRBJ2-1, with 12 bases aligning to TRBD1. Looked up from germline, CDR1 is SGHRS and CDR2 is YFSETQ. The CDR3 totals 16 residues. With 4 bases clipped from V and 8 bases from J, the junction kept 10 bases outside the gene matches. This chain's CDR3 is CASSPVGTGGRDEQFF. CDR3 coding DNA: TGCGCCAGCAGCCCGGTAGGGACAGGGGGCAGGGATGAGCAGTTCTTC.

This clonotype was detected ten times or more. The CDR3 nucleotides read TGTGCCAGCAGCTTAGGGGTCGAATGGGGCCGGGATGAGCAGTTCTTC. Translation: CASSLGVEWGRDEQFF. The genes are TRBV7-9 and TRBJ2-1, with D possibly TRBD1 on 5 matching bases. Germline V gene data show CDR1 as SEHNR and CDR2 as FQNEAQ (reference sequence). Trimming pared 1 base from V and 8 bases from J, leaving 18 bases between. The length of the CDR3 is 16 residues.

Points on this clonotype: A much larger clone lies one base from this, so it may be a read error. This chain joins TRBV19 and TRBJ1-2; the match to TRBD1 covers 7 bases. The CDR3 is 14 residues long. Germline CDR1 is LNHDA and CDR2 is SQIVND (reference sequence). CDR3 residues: CASSPGTVNYGYAF. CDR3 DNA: TGTGCCAGTAGTCCGGGGACAGTTAACTATGGCTACGCCTTC.

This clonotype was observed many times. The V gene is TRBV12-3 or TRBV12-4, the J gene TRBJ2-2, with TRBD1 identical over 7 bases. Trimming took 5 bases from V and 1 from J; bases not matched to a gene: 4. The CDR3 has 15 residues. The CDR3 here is CASSPTGLNTGELFF. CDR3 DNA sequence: TGTGCCAGCAGTCCGACAGGGCTGAACACCGGGGAGCTGTTTTTT.

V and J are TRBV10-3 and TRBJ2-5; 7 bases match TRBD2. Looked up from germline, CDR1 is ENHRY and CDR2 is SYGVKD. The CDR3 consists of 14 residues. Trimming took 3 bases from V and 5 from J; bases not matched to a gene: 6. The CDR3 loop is CAISDNGEGETQYF. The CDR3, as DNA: TGTGCCATCAGTGACAACGGGGAGGGGGAGACCCAGTACTTC.

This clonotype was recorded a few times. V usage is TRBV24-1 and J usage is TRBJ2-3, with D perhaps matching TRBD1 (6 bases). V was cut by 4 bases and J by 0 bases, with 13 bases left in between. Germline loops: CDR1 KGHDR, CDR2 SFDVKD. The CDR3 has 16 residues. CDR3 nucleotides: TGTGCCACCAGTGAGTTGACAGGTTCTAGCACAGATACGCAGTATTTT. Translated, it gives CATSELTGSSTDTQYF.

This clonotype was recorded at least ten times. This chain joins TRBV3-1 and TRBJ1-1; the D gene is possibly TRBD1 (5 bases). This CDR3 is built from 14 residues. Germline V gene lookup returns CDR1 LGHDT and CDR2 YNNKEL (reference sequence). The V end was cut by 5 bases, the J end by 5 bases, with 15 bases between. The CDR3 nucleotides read TGTGCCAGCAGCTTACAGGCGGGGAGGACTGAAGCTTTCTTT. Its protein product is CASSLQAGRTEAFF.

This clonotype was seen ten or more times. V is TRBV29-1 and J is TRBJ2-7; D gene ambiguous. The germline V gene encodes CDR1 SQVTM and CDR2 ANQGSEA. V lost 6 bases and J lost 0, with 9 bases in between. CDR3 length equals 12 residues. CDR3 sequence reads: CSVNTLSYEQYF. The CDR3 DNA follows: TGCAGCGTGAATACTCTCTCCTACGAGCAGTACTTC.

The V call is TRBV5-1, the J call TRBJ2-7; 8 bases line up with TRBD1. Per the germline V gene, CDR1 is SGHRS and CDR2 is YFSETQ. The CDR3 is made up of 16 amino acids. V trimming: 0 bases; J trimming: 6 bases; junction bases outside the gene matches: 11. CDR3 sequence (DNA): TGCGCCAGCAGCTTGGGACTACAGGGGGAAAGGTTCGAGCAGTACTTC. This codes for CASSLGLQGERFEQYF.

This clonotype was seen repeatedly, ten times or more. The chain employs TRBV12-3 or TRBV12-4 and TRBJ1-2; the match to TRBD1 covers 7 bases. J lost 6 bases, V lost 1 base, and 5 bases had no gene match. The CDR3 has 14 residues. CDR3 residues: CASSLGGQIHGYTF. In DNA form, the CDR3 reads TGTGCCAGCAGTTTAGGGGGACAGATCCATGGCTACACCTTC.

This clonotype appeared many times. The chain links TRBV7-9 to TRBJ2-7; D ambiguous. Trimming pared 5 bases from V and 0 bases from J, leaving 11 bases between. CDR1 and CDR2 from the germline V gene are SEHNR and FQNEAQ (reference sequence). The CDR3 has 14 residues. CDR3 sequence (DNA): TGTGCCAGCAGCGCATCAGGCCCCTCCTACGAGCAGTACTTC. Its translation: CASSASGPSYEQYF.

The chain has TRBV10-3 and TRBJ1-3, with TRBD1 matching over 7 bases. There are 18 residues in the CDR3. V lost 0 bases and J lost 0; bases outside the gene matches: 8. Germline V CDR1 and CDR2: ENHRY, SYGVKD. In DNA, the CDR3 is TGTGCCATCAGTGAGTCGGCAGGGGGTACCCTCTCTGGAAACACCATATATTTT. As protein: CAISESAGGTLSGNTIYF.

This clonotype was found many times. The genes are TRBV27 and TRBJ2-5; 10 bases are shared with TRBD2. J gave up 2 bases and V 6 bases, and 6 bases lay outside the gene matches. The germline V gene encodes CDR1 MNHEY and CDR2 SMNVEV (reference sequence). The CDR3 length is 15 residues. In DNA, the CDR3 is TGTGCCAGCAGCGGGGGACTAGCGAGGCAAGAGACCCAGTACTTC. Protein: CASSGGLARQETQYF.

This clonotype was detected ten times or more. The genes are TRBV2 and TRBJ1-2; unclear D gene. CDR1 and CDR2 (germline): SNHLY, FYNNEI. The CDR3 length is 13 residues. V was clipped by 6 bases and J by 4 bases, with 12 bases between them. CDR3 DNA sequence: TGTGCCAGCAGAAAGGACGCTGTCTATGGCTACACCTTC. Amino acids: CASRKDAVYGYTF.

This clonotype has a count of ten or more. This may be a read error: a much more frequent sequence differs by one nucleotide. CDR3 loop: CASRSYNEQFF. CDR3 nucleotides: TGTGCCAGCAGGTCCTACAATGAGCAGTTCTTC. J is TRBJ2-1 and V is TRBV28; D remains ambiguous. Trimming stripped 6 bases from V and 1 base from J, with 1 base between. Germline V lookup: CDR1 MDHEN, CDR2 SYDVKM. The length of the CDR3 is 11 residues.

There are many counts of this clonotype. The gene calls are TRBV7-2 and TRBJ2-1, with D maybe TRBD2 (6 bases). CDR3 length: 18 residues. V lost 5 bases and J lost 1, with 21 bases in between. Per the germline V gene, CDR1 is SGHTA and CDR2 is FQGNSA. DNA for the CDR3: TGTGCCAGCAGCACGGGGGACCACACCCTGGGTTCCTACAATGAGCAGTTCTTC. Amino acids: CASSTGDHTLGSYNEQFF.

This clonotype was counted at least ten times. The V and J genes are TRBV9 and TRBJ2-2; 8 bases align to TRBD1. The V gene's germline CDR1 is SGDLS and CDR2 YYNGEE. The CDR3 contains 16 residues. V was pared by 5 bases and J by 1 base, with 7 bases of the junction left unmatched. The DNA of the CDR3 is TGTGCCAGCAGTACCCCCGGGACAGGGAACACCGGGGAGCTGTTTTTT. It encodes CASSTPGTGNTGELFF.

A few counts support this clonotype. DNA of the CDR3: TGTGCCAGCAGTGATCCCGGCAGTCACACCGGGGAGCTGTTTTTT. It yields the protein CASSDPGSHTGELFF. The chain has TRBV2 and TRBJ2-2; D is undetermined. Between the trimmed V and J ends, which lost 3 bases and 3 bases, there was a span of 11 bases. The CDR3 has 15 residues. From germline, CDR1 is SNHLY and CDR2 FYNNEI.

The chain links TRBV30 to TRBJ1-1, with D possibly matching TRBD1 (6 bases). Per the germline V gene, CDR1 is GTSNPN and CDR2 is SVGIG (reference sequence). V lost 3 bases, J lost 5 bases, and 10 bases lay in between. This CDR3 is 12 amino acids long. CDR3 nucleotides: TGTGCCTGGAGACAGGGTTGGACTGAAGCTTTCTTT. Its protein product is CAWRQGWTEAFF. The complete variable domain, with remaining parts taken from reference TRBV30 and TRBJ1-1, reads SQTIHQWPATLVQPVGSPLSLECTVEGTSNPNLYWYRQAAGRGLQLLFYSVGIGQISSEVPQNLSASRPQDRQFILSSKKLLLSDSGFYLCAWRQGWTEAFFGQGTRLTVV.

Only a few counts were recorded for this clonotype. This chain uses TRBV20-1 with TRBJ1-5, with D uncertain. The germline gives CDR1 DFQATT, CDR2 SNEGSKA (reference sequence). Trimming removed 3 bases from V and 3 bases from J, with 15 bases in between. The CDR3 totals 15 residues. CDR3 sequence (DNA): TGCAGTGCTAGCCCTGCGATGGCAGTCAATCAGCCCCAGCATTTT. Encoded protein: CSASPAMAVNQPQHF.

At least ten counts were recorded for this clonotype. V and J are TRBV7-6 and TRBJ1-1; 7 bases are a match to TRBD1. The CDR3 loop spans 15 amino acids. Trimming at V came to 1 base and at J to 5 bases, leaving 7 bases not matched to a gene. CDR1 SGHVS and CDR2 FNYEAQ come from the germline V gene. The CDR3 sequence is CASSLVDRAKTEAFF. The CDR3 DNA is TGTGCCAGCAGCTTAGTAGACAGGGCGAAGACTGAAGCTTTCTTT.

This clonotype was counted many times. Here the CDR3 DNA reads TGCGCCAGCAGCCGGACCGCACAGTCCTACGAGCAGTACTTC. Amino acids: CASSRTAQSYEQYF. The rearrangement links TRBV5-1 to TRBJ2-7; D is undetermined. Germline V lookup: CDR1 SGHRS, CDR2 YFSETQ. Trimming stripped 4 bases from V and 1 base from J, with 12 bases between. The CDR3 extends over 14 amino acids.

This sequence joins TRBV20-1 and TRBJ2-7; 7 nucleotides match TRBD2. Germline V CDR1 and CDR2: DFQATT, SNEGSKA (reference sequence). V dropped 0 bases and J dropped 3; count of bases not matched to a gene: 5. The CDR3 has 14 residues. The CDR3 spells CSARDGTIIYEQYF. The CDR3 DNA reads TGCAGTGCTAGAGATGGGACTATCATCTACGAGCAGTACTTC.

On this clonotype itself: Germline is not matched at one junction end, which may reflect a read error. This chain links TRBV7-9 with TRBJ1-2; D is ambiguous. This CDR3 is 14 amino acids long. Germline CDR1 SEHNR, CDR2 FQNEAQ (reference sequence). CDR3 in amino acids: CASSLPQALYGDTF. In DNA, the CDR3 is TGTGCCAGCAGCCTCCCCCAGGCTCTCTATGGCGACACCTTC.

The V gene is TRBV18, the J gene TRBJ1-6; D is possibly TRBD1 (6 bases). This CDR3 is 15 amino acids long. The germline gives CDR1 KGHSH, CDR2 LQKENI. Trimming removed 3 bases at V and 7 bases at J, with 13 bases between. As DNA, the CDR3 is TGTGCCAGCTCACCGGGGGCACAGGGAAATTCACCCCTCCACTTT. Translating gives CASSPGAQGNSPLHF.

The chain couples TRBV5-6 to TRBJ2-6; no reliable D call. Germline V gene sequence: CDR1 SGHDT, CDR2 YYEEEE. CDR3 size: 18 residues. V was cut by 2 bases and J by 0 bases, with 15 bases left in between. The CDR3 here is CASSFTRDAGSGANVLTF. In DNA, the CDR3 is TGTGCCAGCAGCTTTACGCGTGACGCCGGCTCTGGGGCCAACGTCCTGACTTTC.

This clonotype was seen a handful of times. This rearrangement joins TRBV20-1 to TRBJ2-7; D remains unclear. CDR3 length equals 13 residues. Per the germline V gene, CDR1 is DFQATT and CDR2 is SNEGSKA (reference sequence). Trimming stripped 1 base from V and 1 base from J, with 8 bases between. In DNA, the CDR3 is TGCAGTGCTAGAGCGGGCACATCCTACGAGCAGTACTTC. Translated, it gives CSARAGTSYEQYF.

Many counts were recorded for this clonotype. CDR3 bases: TGCGCCAGCAGCTTGCCGGGGGCGGACACCGGGGAGCTGTTTTTT. Translating it yields CASSLPGADTGELFF. The V and J genes are TRBV5-1 and TRBJ2-2; D assignment may be TRBD1 or TRBD2 (6 bases each). CDR1 is SGHRS and CDR2 is YFSETQ in the germline V gene. The CDR3 covers 15 residues. Trimming shortened V by 1 base and J by 3 bases, and 10 bases separated the two germline ends.

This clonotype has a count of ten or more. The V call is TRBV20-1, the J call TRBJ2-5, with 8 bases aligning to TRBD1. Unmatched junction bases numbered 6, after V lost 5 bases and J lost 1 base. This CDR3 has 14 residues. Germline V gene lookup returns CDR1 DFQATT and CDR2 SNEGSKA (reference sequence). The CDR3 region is CSAGGGQGQETQYF. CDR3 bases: TGCAGTGCTGGGGGCGGACAGGGCCAAGAGACCCAGTACTTC.